The 27 T cell receptor beta chains reported below all come from one sample, sequenced in a study of long-term antiretroviral therapy in people with HIV. Sequencing relied on immunoSEQ assay v3.0, run at survey level. The assay was immunoSEQ multiplex PCR, and TCRdb's table has in-frame clones only and misses some. The sample gives roughly 31,000 clones, about nine tenths of which show up once; more than 6.5% is in the top ten. Material: unsorted PBMCs, obtained 5 years before starting antiretroviral therapy. The receptors derive from a man in his fifties with HIV.

This clone was counted between two and nine times. The V and J genes are TRBV19 and TRBJ2-6; 7 nucleotides agree with TRBD1. In germline, CDR1 is LNHDA, CDR2 SQIVND (reference sequence). Trimming at V came to 5 bases and at J to 1 base, leaving 8 bases not matched to a gene. The CDR3 sequence is 17 residues long. CDR3 protein: CASSHRQGGSGANVLTF. The DNA for the CDR3 is TGTGCCAGTAGTCACCGACAGGGCGGGTCTGGGGCCAACGTCCTGACTTTC.

This chain links TRBV2 with TRBJ2-2; 14 bases align to TRBD2. This CDR3 contains 17 residues. Looked up from germline, CDR1 is SNHLY and CDR2 is FYNNEI. V dropped 5 bases and J dropped 4; count of bases not matched to a gene: 6. The CDR3 here is CASSSGTSGSGTGELFF. The CDR3 DNA reads as TGTGCCAGCAGTTCCGGGACTAGCGGGAGTGGCACCGGGGAGCTGTTTTTT.

The chain has TRBV2 and TRBJ2-5; a weak D match, TRBD2 (7 bases). The CDR3 is 15 residues long. Germline CDR1 is SNHLY and CDR2 is FYNNEI. The germline V and J ends were trimmed by 5 bases and 5 bases, with 18 bases remaining between them. The CDR3 reads CASSWGGLSQETQYF. In DNA form, the CDR3 reads TGTGCCAGCAGTTGGGGGGGCCTGTCCCAGGAGACCCAGTACTTC.

In nucleotides, the CDR3 is TGTGCCAGCAGCTTCAGGGGATCTGGGGCCAACGTCCTGACTTTC. It translates to CASSFRGSGANVLTF. The chain carries TRBV7-9 and TRBJ2-6; tentatively, D is TRBD1 (6 bases). The CDR3 covers 15 residues. V dropped 3 bases and J dropped 1 base, with 7 bases sitting between them. Germline values: CDR1 SEHNR, CDR2 FQNEAQ (reference sequence).

The J gene is TRBJ1-5, the V gene TRBV6-5; perhaps TRBD1 as D (5 bases). Deletions cut 6 bases from V and 0 bases from J, with 12 bases between. Germline V gene sequence: CDR1 MNHEY, CDR2 SVGAGI. This CDR3 spans 15 amino acids. This CDR3 is CASRRDLYSNQPQHF. The CDR3 nucleotides read TGTGCCAGCAGAAGGGACCTTTATAGCAATCAGCCCCAGCATTTT.

The V and J genes are TRBV20-1 and TRBJ1-2; unclear D gene. The CDR3 is 11 residues long. Germline V lookup: CDR1 DFQATT, CDR2 SNEGSKA (reference sequence). Trimming took off 6 bases at V and 8 bases at J, with 13 bases between the two ends. The CDR3 here is CSASGLYGYTF. In DNA, the CDR3 is TGCAGTGCATCCGGATTATACGGCTACACCTTC.

V gene TRBV18 combines with J gene TRBJ2-6, with D maybe TRBD2 (6 bases). Germline CDR1 is KGHSH and CDR2 is LQKENI. The V and J ends lost 6 bases and 0 bases respectively, with 9 bases between them. The CDR3 is 15 residues long. The CDR3 region is CASSTGGSGANVLTF. DNA of the CDR3: TGTGCCAGCTCTACCGGGGGCTCTGGGGCCAACGTCCTGACTTTC.

The chain has TRBV11-2 and TRBJ2-7; 7 nucleotides line up with TRBD1. Germline assignment: CDR1 SGHAT and CDR2 FQNNGV. The ends lost 0 bases at V and 3 bases at J; junction bases unmatched: 8. The CDR3 is 16 amino acids. DNA of the CDR3: TGTGCCAGCAGCTTAGAAGAGTTCAGGGGGATCTACGAGCAGTACTTC. The encoded protein is CASSLEEFRGIYEQYF.

V is TRBV11-2 and J is TRBJ2-1, with TRBD1 identical over 9 bases. Germline V gene sequence: CDR1 SGHAT, CDR2 FQNNGV. V gave up 4 bases and J gave up 0 bases; unmatched junction bases: 4. The CDR3 totals 16 residues. CDR3 region: CASSWDRASSYNEQFF. In nucleotides, the CDR3 is TGTGCCAGCAGCTGGGACAGGGCAAGCTCCTACAATGAGCAGTTCTTC.

CDR3 in DNA: TGTGCCAGCAGCCCTCGTCCCCCGAGGGACACTGAAGCTTTCTTT. Its translation: CASSPRPPRDTEAFF. This sequence joins TRBV5-8 and TRBJ1-1; no reliable D call. V gave up 4 bases and J gave up 3 bases, with 16 bases separating them. Germline V gene data show CDR1 as SGHTS and CDR2 as YDEGEE. CDR3 length equals 15 residues.

V is TRBV29-1 and J is TRBJ1-2; D remains unclear. The germline V gene encodes CDR1 SQVTM and CDR2 ANQGSEA. The V and J ends lost 3 bases and 6 bases respectively, with 14 bases between them. The length of the CDR3 is 13 residues. In DNA, the CDR3 is TGCAGCGTTGATCTCTTGGCATACGATGGCTACACCTTC. Protein sequence: CSVDLLAYDGYTF. The full variable domain, in which reference TRBV29-1 and TRBJ1-2 provide the parts outside the CDR3, is SAVISQKPSRDICQRGTSLTIQCQVDSQVTMMFWYRQQPGQSLTLIATANQGSEATYESGFVIDKFPISRPNLTFSTLTVSNMSPEDSSIYLCSVDLLAYDGYTFGSGTRLTVV.

This chain links TRBV5-6 with TRBJ1-5, with TRBD1 as a possible D gene (5 bases). The germline V gene has CDR1 SGHDT and CDR2 YYEEEE. CDR3 length: 14 residues. The germline V and J ends were trimmed by 7 bases and 2 bases, with 13 bases remaining between them. CDR3 residues: CASGHFWRNQPQHF. Here the CDR3 DNA reads TGTGCCAGCGGACACTTCTGGCGCAATCAGCCCCAGCATTTT.

The V gene is TRBV5-1, the J gene TRBJ2-2, with D maybe TRBD2 (5 bases). The V and J ends lost 2 bases and 1 base respectively, with 9 bases between them. The CDR3 contains 15 residues. Germline-derived CDR1 and CDR2 are SGHRS and YFSETQ. The CDR3 sequence: CASSLLARNTGELFF. The CDR3 DNA is TGCGCCAGCAGCTTATTAGCGCGGAACACCGGGGAGCTGTTTTTT.

The chain's CDR3 is CASNRFSLGPAEQFF. The DNA for the CDR3 is TGTGCCAGCAACCGGTTTAGCCTAGGTCCGGCTGAGCAGTTCTTC. The V call is TRBV27, the J call TRBJ2-1; D is unresolved. The V gene's germline CDR1 is MNHEY and CDR2 SMNVEV (reference sequence). Trimming removed 7 bases at V and 9 bases at J, with 22 bases between. This CDR3 is built from 15 residues.

The CDR3 loop reads CSVTRGSNQPQHF. CDR3 in DNA: TGCAGCGTTACGAGGGGAAGCAATCAGCCCCAGCATTTT. This chain uses TRBV29-1 with TRBJ1-5; possible D gene TRBD1, 5 bases. The CDR3 extends over 13 amino acids. V lost 5 bases and J 1 base, leaving 9 bases between the germline ends. Germline V gives CDR1 SQVTM, CDR2 ANQGSEA.

The CDR3 sequence: CASSLAATSSYEQYF. Written as DNA, the CDR3 is TGTGCCAGCAGCTTAGCTGCGACAAGCTCCTACGAGCAGTACTTC. The genes are TRBV7-6 and TRBJ2-7; D ambiguous. V was shortened by 0 bases and J by 0 bases, with 9 bases between the two germline ends. There are 15 residues in the CDR3. Germline V CDR1 and CDR2: SGHVS, FNYEAQ.

This clone was seen just once. The V gene is TRBV9, the J gene TRBJ2-7; D possibly uses TRBD1 or TRBD2 (7 bases each). Germline CDR1 and CDR2: SGDLS and YYNGEE. CDR3 length: 16 amino acids. V lost 4 bases and J lost 0, with 17 bases in between. CDR3 region: CASSQGGLAASYEQYF. Here the CDR3 DNA reads TGTGCCAGCAGCCAGGGGGGGCTAGCGGCCTCCTACGAGCAGTACTTC.

This chain joins TRBV6-1 and TRBJ1-3; D unclear. The CDR3 runs 13 residues. In germline, CDR1 is MNHNS, CDR2 SASEGT. V lost 10 bases and J lost 0, with 10 bases in between. CDR3 residues: CATGPFSGNTIYF. The CDR3 nucleotides read TGTGCCACCGGACCCTTCTCTGGAAACACCATATATTTT.

CDR3 protein: CASSSQTYEQYF. The CDR3 DNA sequence: TGTGCCAGCAGTTCACAGACATACGAGCAGTACTTC. The gene calls are TRBV6-5 and TRBJ2-7; D unresolved. The CDR3 has 12 residues. V lost 4 bases to trimming and J lost 4 bases, with 8 bases between them. Germline V gene sequence: CDR1 MNHEY, CDR2 SVGAGI.

The chain combines TRBV5-1 with TRBJ2-7; D is possibly TRBD2 (7 bases). Trimming removed 0 bases from V and 3 bases from J, with 13 bases in between. Germline V gene data show CDR1 as SGHRS and CDR2 as YFSETQ. The CDR3 covers 15 residues. The CDR3 loop reads CASSLVAGALYEQYF. CDR3 nucleotide sequence: TGCGCCAGCAGCTTGGTGGCGGGGGCCCTCTACGAGCAGTACTTC.

The chain couples TRBV7-2 to TRBJ2-7, with 11 bases lining up with TRBD2. Germline V gives CDR1 SGHTA, CDR2 FQGNSA. CDR3 size: 14 residues. Trimming removed 6 bases from V and 4 bases from J; junction bases left unmatched: 5. This CDR3 reads CASSSSGGTYEQYF. In DNA, the CDR3 is TGTGCCAGCAGTTCTAGCGGGGGGACTTACGAGCAGTACTTC. The complete variable domain, with remaining parts taken from reference TRBV7-2 and TRBJ2-7, reads GAGVSQSPSNKVTEKGKDVELRCDPISGHTALYWYRQSLGQGLEFLIYFQGNSAPDKSGLPSDRFSAERTGGSVSTLTIQRTQQEDSAVYLCASSSSGGTYEQYFGPGTRLTVT.

The chain employs TRBV5-1 and TRBJ2-5; D gene ambiguous. This CDR3 is 13 amino acids long. CDR1 is SGHRS and CDR2 is YFSETQ in the germline V gene. V lost 0 bases, J lost 2 bases, and 5 bases lay in between. The CDR3 loop is CASSLARQETQYF. The CDR3 DNA reads TGCGCCAGCAGCTTGGCCCGACAAGAGACCCAGTACTTC.

The chain is built from TRBV11-1 and TRBJ1-1, with D unresolved. V gave up 4 bases and J gave up 4 bases, with 7 bases separating them. CDR1 and CDR2 (germline): SGHAT, FQDESV (reference sequence). The CDR3 loop spans 12 amino acids. CDR3 residues: CASSSEGTEAFF. As DNA, the CDR3 is TGTGCCAGCAGCTCCGAAGGCACTGAAGCTTTCTTT. The whole variable domain, remainder taken from reference TRBV11-1 and TRBJ1-1, is EAEVAQSPRYKITEKSQAVAFWCDPISGHATLYWYRQILGQGPELLVQFQDESVVDDSQLPKDRFSAERLKGVDSTLKIQPAELGDSAMYLCASSSEGTEAFFGQGTRLTVV.

The gene calls are TRBV30 and TRBJ1-2; D remains unclear. V gave up 2 bases and J gave up 8 bases, with 9 bases separating them. The germline gives CDR1 GTSNPN, CDR2 SVGIG (reference sequence). The CDR3 is made up of 11 amino acids. This CDR3 is CAWSSFWGYTF. The CDR3 DNA reads TGTGCCTGGAGTTCGTTCTGGGGCTACACCTTC.

The chain uses TRBV2 and TRBJ2-1; no reliable D call. Trimming shortened V by 8 bases and J by 9 bases, and 17 bases separated the two germline ends. The CDR3 is 13 amino acids. Germline CDR1 reads SNHLY; CDR2 reads FYNNEI. Here the CDR3 DNA reads TGTGCCAGCCGACGCTTAGTATCTAGTGAGCAGTTCTTC. This encodes CASRRLVSSEQFF.

The chain recombines TRBV18 with TRBJ2-7; TRBD2 is a possible D gene (5 bases). The ends were cut back, 3 bases at V and 0 bases at J, with 15 bases in the middle. Germline CDR1 reads KGHSH; CDR2 reads LQKENI. CDR3 length: 16 residues. The CDR3 reads CASSPNPGDSSYEQYF. CDR3 nucleotides: TGTGCCAGCTCACCCAATCCCGGGGATTCCTCCTACGAGCAGTACTTC.

The V call is TRBV9, the J call TRBJ2-2, with 12 nucleotides matching TRBD1. Germline lookup yields CDR1 SGDLS and CDR2 YYNGEE. The CDR3 length is 16 residues. The V segment lost 4 bases and the J segment 6 bases; nucleotides outside the gene matches: 7. The CDR3 DNA reads TGTGCCAGCAGCCCCCGGGACAGGGGGCTTGCCGGGGAGCTGTTTTTT. Translation: CASSPRDRGLAGELFF.